Below, 29 T cell receptor beta chains from the same sample are listed, as sequenced in a study of identical twins (dated by TCRdb to the mid-2010s). Library prep was done by 5' RACE. These reads were obtained on an Illumina HiSeq 2000. TCRdb took the public reads, trimmed them with fastp at Q25, ran MiXCR for clone calling and kept in-frame beta chains. Entries that share a CDR3 protein sequence are merged under the most common genes and DNA. This sample comprises 500,000 to 550,000 distinct CDR3 sequences, about a fifth of them detected only once. The ten largest clonotypes hold 0.48% of the sample. The same sample was also studied in work on yellow fever vaccine responses in identical twins.

Sequencing was carried out using CD4+ T cells sorted from blood. These receptors were taken from a woman younger than 30 in good health.

The rearrangement joins TRBV25-1 to TRBJ2-1; tentative D call: TRBD2 (6 bases). This CDR3 has 9 amino acids. The germline gives CDR1 MGHDK, CDR2 SYGVNS. With 9 bases removed from V and 16 bases from J, the gap between germline ends came to 13 bases. The CDR3 DNA reads as TGTGCCAGTCCGGAGGGCCTTTTCTTC. It yields the protein CASPEGLFF.

The chain uses TRBV20-1 and TRBJ2-2; 11 bases are a match to TRBD1. This CDR3 has 15 residues. V gave up 3 bases and J gave up 5 bases; unmatched junction bases: 5. Looked up from germline, CDR1 is DFQATT and CDR2 is SNEGSKA (reference sequence). Written as DNA, the CDR3 is TGCAGTGCTAGGCCCTGGGACAGGGGGACCGGGGAGCTGTTTTTT. It codes for CSARPWDRGTGELFF.

This clonotype has a handful of counts. The rearrangement links TRBV20-1 to TRBJ2-5; D is unresolved. CDR1 and CDR2 from the germline V gene are DFQATT and SNEGSKA (reference sequence). The CDR3 has 14 residues. Trimming took 0 bases from V and 1 from J, leaving 9 bases between them. CDR3 loop: CSARDYDFQETQYF. For the CDR3, the DNA is TGCAGTGCTAGAGATTACGACTTCCAAGAGACCCAGTACTTC.

The chain combines TRBV7-9 with TRBJ1-1; D is ambiguous. V was shortened by 3 bases and J by 1 base, with 12 bases between the two germline ends. This CDR3 comprises 15 residues. Germline CDR1 and CDR2: SEHNR and FQNEAQ (reference sequence). The CDR3 region is CASSFGSTWNTEAFF. CDR3 DNA: TGTGCCAGCAGCTTTGGGTCTACTTGGAACACTGAAGCTTTCTTT.

The DNA of the CDR3 is TGTGCCAGCAGTGAAAGGGCCGGATGGAACACTGAAGCTTTCTTT. It is translated as CASSERAGWNTEAFF. The chain joins TRBV6-1 to TRBJ1-1; no definite D call. The CDR3 contains 15 residues. Trimming left V 2 bases short and J 1 base short, with 11 bases between. Germline loops: CDR1 MNHNS, CDR2 SASEGT.

This clonotype was recorded a few times. The V call is TRBV12-3 or TRBV12-4, the J call TRBJ1-3; 7 bases align to TRBD1. This CDR3 has 15 residues. J gave up 0 bases and V 6 bases, and 5 bases lay outside the gene matches. The CDR3 DNA sequence: TGTGCCAGCAGAACGGGACAGAGCTCTGGAAACACCATATATTTT. Encoded protein: CASRTGQSSGNTIYF.

The chain joins TRBV11-3 to TRBJ2-7; 7 bases agree with TRBD2. The CDR3 extends over 15 amino acids. V lost 2 bases and J lost 0; bases outside the gene matches: 4. Germline CDR1 is SGHNT and CDR2 is YENEEA. CDR3 coding DNA: TGTGCCAGCAGCTTAAAGGGCGGGAGCTCCTACGAGCAGTACTTC. Protein: CASSLKGGSSYEQYF.

The chain joins TRBV3-1 to TRBJ2-5, with a weak D call TRBD2 (5 bases). Trimming shortened V by 1 base and J by 6 bases, and 9 bases separated the two germline ends. CDR3 length: 13 amino acids. The germline V gene encodes CDR1 LGHDT and CDR2 YNNKEL (reference sequence). The CDR3 DNA sequence: TGTGCCAGCAGCCAAGGGGAGACTCAGACCCAGTACTTC. It is translated as CASSQGETQTQYF.

This chain links TRBV28 with TRBJ2-7; D is possibly TRBD1 (6 bases). Germline loops: CDR1 MDHEN, CDR2 SYDVKM. The V end lost 5 bases, the J end lost 10 bases, and 21 bases lay between the germline ends. This CDR3 spans 14 amino acids. The CDR3 protein is CASSPSTGLPIQYV. CDR3 nucleotides: TGTGCCAGCAGTCCTTCGACAGGTCTTCCAATCCAGTACGTC.

The gene calls are TRBV24-1 and TRBJ2-1, with D tentatively TRBD1 (6 bases). Germline values: CDR1 KGHDR, CDR2 SFDVKD. The CDR3 is 14 residues long. Between the trimmed V and J ends, which lost 7 bases and 9 bases, there was a span of 18 bases. CDR3 region: CATRGTGKRGEQFF. CDR3 coding DNA: TGTGCCACCAGGGGAACAGGGAAACGGGGTGAGCAGTTCTTC.

The chain uses TRBV28 and TRBJ2-1; D perhaps matches TRBD1 (6 bases). Germline V gives CDR1 MDHEN, CDR2 SYDVKM. CDR3 length: 15 amino acids. With 6 bases removed from V and 1 base from J, the gap between germline ends came to 13 bases. Here the CDR3 reads CASRPTGRSYNEQFF. CDR3 coding DNA: TGTGCCAGCAGACCCACAGGGCGGTCCTACAATGAGCAGTTCTTC.

This clonotype was found a few times. The chain recombines TRBV5-5 with TRBJ2-1; unclear D gene. Trimming pared 2 bases from V and 7 bases from J, leaving 13 bases between. Germline CDR1 SGHKS, CDR2 YYEKEE (reference sequence). The CDR3 sequence is 14 residues long. CDR3 amino acids: CASSFPRSSNEQFF. In DNA, the CDR3 is TGTGCCAGCAGCTTCCCCCGGAGTTCGAATGAGCAGTTCTTC.

This clonotype showed up many times. The chain couples TRBV24-1 to TRBJ1-5; D perhaps matches TRBD1 (6 bases). Germline V gene sequence: CDR1 KGHDR, CDR2 SFDVKD. The CDR3 consists of 12 residues. V lost 6 bases, J lost 7 bases, and 9 bases lay in between. This CDR3 reads CATSYRGQPQHF. In nucleotides, the CDR3 is TGTGCCACCAGTTATAGGGGGCAGCCCCAGCATTTT.

This clonotype came up a few times. This chain connects TRBV12-3 or TRBV12-4 to TRBJ2-2; D is unresolved. Trimming took off 8 bases at V and 0 bases at J, with 7 bases between the two ends. The CDR3 is made up of 13 amino acids. The CDR3 spells CASGRPNTGELFF. The CDR3 DNA is TGTGCCAGCGGGCGGCCGAACACCGGGGAGCTGTTTTTT.

This clonotype was detected only a few times. The genes are TRBV20-1 and TRBJ2-1; the D gene could be TRBD1 or TRBD2 (7 bases each). Trimming cost V 7 bases and J 9 bases, with 19 bases left between them. Germline V gene data show CDR1 as DFQATT and CDR2 as SNEGSKA (reference sequence). CDR3 size: 13 residues. Here the CDR3 reads CSGGRGGMGEQFF. In nucleotides, the CDR3 is TGCAGTGGGGGCAGGGGGGGCATGGGTGAGCAGTTCTTC.

The CDR3 protein is CASSLIPGQGAGETQYF. The CDR3 region has the DNA TGTGCCAGCAGCTTAATCCCGGGACAGGGGGCCGGGGAGACCCAGTACTTC. The chain carries TRBV7-9 and TRBJ2-5; 12 bases agree with TRBD1. The J segment lost 5 bases and the V segment lost 2 bases, leaving 9 bases of the junction unmatched. Per germline, CDR1 SEHNR and CDR2 FQNEAQ (reference sequence). The CDR3 consists of 17 residues.

CDR3 nucleotide sequence: TGTGCCACCGCCGGAGGAACGGTCTCTGGAAACACCATATATTTT. This codes for CATAGGTVSGNTIYF. This chain uses TRBV15 with TRBJ1-3; D gene ambiguous. V gave up 8 bases and J gave up 0 bases, with 14 bases separating them. The CDR3 sequence is 15 residues long. The V gene's germline CDR1 is LNHNV and CDR2 YYDKDF (reference sequence).

The chain links TRBV18 to TRBJ2-7; possibly TRBD1 for D (5 bases). Trimming cost V 3 bases and J 2 bases, with 14 bases left between them. This CDR3 contains 15 residues. The germline V gene has CDR1 KGHSH and CDR2 LQKENI. The CDR3 DNA reads TGTGCCAGCTCACCCATTGCACAGGTTACCTACGAGCAGTACTTC. Its translation is CASSPIAQVTYEQYF.

The chain links TRBV12-3 or TRBV12-4 to TRBJ2-3; 7 nucleotides align to TRBD2. The CDR3 totals 15 residues. The trim removed 4 bases at V and 1 base at J, leaving 5 bases unmatched. CDR3 protein: CASSSRGVGTDTQYF. CDR3 DNA sequence: TGTGCCAGCAGTTCCCGGGGGGTAGGCACAGATACGCAGTATTTT.

The genes are TRBV6-5 and TRBJ1-2; D is unclear. V gave up 8 bases and J gave up 4 bases, with 8 bases separating them. Germline CDR1 reads MNHEY; CDR2 reads SVGAGI. This CDR3 spans 11 amino acids. Here the CDR3 reads CASAGGYGYTF. DNA of the CDR3: TGTGCCAGCGCTGGAGGCTATGGCTACACCTTC.

This clonotype has a handful of counts. This chain joins TRBV20-1 and TRBJ1-5, with D unresolved. V was shortened by 1 base and J by 2 bases, with 12 bases between the two germline ends. CDR3 length: 15 amino acids. Germline V gives CDR1 DFQATT, CDR2 SNEGSKA (reference sequence). CDR3: CSARGAGVGNQPQHF. In DNA, the CDR3 is TGCAGTGCTAGAGGAGCGGGAGTGGGCAATCAGCCCCAGCATTTT.

This clonotype was seen only a few times. This chain joins TRBV20-1 and TRBJ2-1, with 7 bases lining up with TRBD1. CDR3 size: 14 residues. From germline, CDR1 is DFQATT and CDR2 SNEGSKA (reference sequence). With 6 bases clipped from V and 0 bases from J, the junction kept 5 bases outside the gene matches. CDR3 residues: CSATGQSSYNEQFF. The CDR3 DNA follows: TGCAGTGCCACGGGACAGAGCTCCTACAATGAGCAGTTCTTC.

The rearrangement uses TRBV28 and TRBJ2-1; 9 nucleotides align to TRBD2. J was trimmed by 15 bases and V by 5 bases; bases with no gene match: 20. The CDR3 runs 16 residues. CDR1 and CDR2 (germline): MDHEN, SYDVKM. CDR3 nucleotide sequence: TGTGCCAGCAGTCCCCTCGGGGCGGGGGGGCCTTGGCTCCCGTTCTTC. Translation gives CASSPLGAGGPWLPFF.

The gene calls are TRBV2 and TRBJ2-3; weak D call: TRBD1 (6 bases). The ends were cut back, 4 bases at V and 4 bases at J, with 12 bases in the middle. This CDR3 contains 14 residues. Germline assignment: CDR1 SNHLY and CDR2 FYNNEI. The CDR3 reads CASSVPGAADTQYF. The CDR3 DNA sequence: TGTGCCAGCAGTGTTCCAGGGGCAGCAGATACGCAGTATTTT.

V and J are TRBV28 and TRBJ1-1; no clear D gene. The germline V gene has CDR1 MDHEN and CDR2 SYDVKM. The CDR3 covers 10 residues. The ends were cut back, 5 bases at V and 11 bases at J, with 9 bases in the middle. The CDR3 DNA sequence: TGTGCCAGCAGTCGCGGAAAGGCTTTCTTT. Protein product: CASSRGKAFF.

The chain joins TRBV6-5 to TRBJ2-1; D remains unclear. The CDR3 is 11 residues long. Per the germline V gene, CDR1 is MNHEY and CDR2 is SVGAGI. Trimming stripped 6 bases from V and 10 bases from J, with 10 bases between. The CDR3 spells CASSFASEQFF. CDR3 in DNA: TGTGCCAGCAGCTTCGCCTCGGAGCAGTTCTTC.

The chain combines TRBV20-1 with TRBJ2-2, with TRBD1 matching 8 bases. Per the germline V gene, CDR1 is DFQATT and CDR2 is SNEGSKA (reference sequence). Trimming removed 3 bases from V and 4 bases from J; junction bases left unmatched: 13. This CDR3 spans 17 amino acids. CDR3 residues: CSASWGRDRKGTGELFF. CDR3 DNA: TGCAGTGCTAGTTGGGGGCGGGACAGGAAAGGCACCGGGGAGCTGTTTTTT.

V usage is TRBV5-1 and J usage is TRBJ2-7; 11 bases match TRBD2. V lost 4 bases and J lost 2; bases outside the gene matches: 5. Germline V CDR1 and CDR2: SGHRS, YFSETQ. The length of the CDR3 is 15 residues. Written as DNA, the CDR3 is TGCGCCAGCAGCCCCACGACTAGCGGGACCTACGAGCAGTACTTC. It codes for CASSPTTSGTYEQYF. Looking up the rest from reference TRBV5-1 and TRBJ2-7 gives the full variable domain: KAGVTQTPRYLIKTRGQQVTLSCSPISGHRSVSWYQQTPGQGLQFLFEYFSETQRNKGNFPGRFSGRQFSNSRSEMNVSTLELGDSALYLCASSPTTSGTYEQYFGPGTRLTVT.

This clonotype was counted a few times. The chain employs TRBV7-6 and TRBJ1-4, with unresolved D. The CDR3 consists of 14 residues. V dropped 2 bases and J dropped 4 bases, with 8 bases sitting between them. CDR1 and CDR2 from the germline V gene are SGHVS and FNYEAQ. CDR3 protein: CASSLFRNNEKLFF. The CDR3 bases are TGTGCCAGCAGCTTATTTAGGAATAATGAAAAACTGTTTTTT.